Reported below is one T cell receptor beta chain. Here immunoSEQ multiplex PCR was the method, and the copy in TCRdb shows in-frame clones only, minus some. The sample lists under 250,000 clones, about nine tenths occurring once. The data originate from a study of blood T cell repertoires in COVID-19. Study overall: Donors in the United States, Italy and Spain gave samples during acute or convalescent COVID-19. The cDNA or gDNA used as material had been derived from T cells, B-cell-depleted T cells, or PBMCs.

Germline V gives CDR1 KGHSH, CDR2 LQKENI. The CDR3 length is 13 residues. V was cut by 6 bases and J by 5 bases, with 13 bases left in between. The TCR originated in a woman between 40 and 50 years old with acute or convalescent COVID-19. Sequenced input: peripheral blood. The chain recombines TRBV18 with TRBJ1-1; no firm D call. The CDR3 loop reads CASSPTTGTEAFF. The CDR3 bases are TGTGCCAGCTCTCCTACGACGGGGACTGAAGCTTTCTTT.